The 18 T cell receptor beta chains in this list originate from one sample, sequenced in a study of cytomegalovirus exposure and HLA in healthy donors. PCR involved 60 Vbeta and 13 Jbeta primers. The data were produced by immunoSEQ multiplex PCR, yet TCRdb's version contains in-frame clones alone and is incomplete. The sample's table shows 60,000 to 85,000 clones. Sequenced material: PBMCs. The receptors here all came from a man aged 45-65 years in good health and CMV-seropositive.

The V gene is TRBV7-6, the J gene TRBJ2-1; TRBD1 aligns across 7 bases. The CDR3 extends over 15 amino acids. Trimming at V came to 5 bases and at J to 2 bases, leaving 6 bases not matched to a gene. Per the germline V gene, CDR1 is SGHVS and CDR2 is FNYEAQ. CDR3 DNA: TGTGCCAGCAGCCTTACAGGGGCGACCTACAATGAGCAGTTCTTC. Translation gives CASSLTGATYNEQFF.

The chain uses TRBV2 and TRBJ1-4, with D possibly being TRBD1 (5 bases). This CDR3 has 17 residues. CDR1 is SNHLY and CDR2 is FYNNEI in the germline V gene. Trimming pared 3 bases from V and 8 bases from J, leaving 22 bases between. The CDR3 spells CASSEFDGGTTGEKLFF. Here the CDR3 DNA reads TGTGCCAGCAGTGAGTTTGACGGTGGGACTACGGGGGAAAAACTGTTTTTT. The full variable domain, with the rest looked up from reference TRBV2 and TRBJ1-4, is EPEVTQTPSHQVTQMGQEVILRCVPISNHLYFYWYRQILGQKVEFLVSFYNNEISEKSEIFDDQFSVERPDGSNFTLKIRSTKLEDSAMYFCASSEFDGGTTGEKLFFGSGTQLSVL.

The J gene is TRBJ1-5, the V gene TRBV12-5, with TRBD1 identical over 8 bases. CDR1 and CDR2 (germline): LGHNT, FRNRAP. The length of the CDR3 is 14 residues. The V segment lost 6 bases and the J segment 4 bases; nucleotides outside the gene matches: 5. Written as DNA, the CDR3 is TGTGCTAGTGGCCCACAGGGGGTGAATCAGCCCCAGCATTTT. Encoded protein: CASGPQGVNQPQHF.

J is TRBJ2-3 and V is TRBV10-3; 7 positions agree with TRBD2. From germline, CDR1 is ENHRY and CDR2 SYGVKD. This CDR3 contains 11 residues. The junction had 4 bases not matched to a gene; V was cut back by 8 bases and J by 8 bases. This CDR3 reads CAIGGEGTQYF. CDR3 DNA sequence: TGTGCCATCGGAGGGGAGGGTACGCAGTATTTT.

This chain uses TRBV18 with TRBJ1-5; the D gene is possibly TRBD1 (6 bases). Germline CDR1 and CDR2: KGHSH and LQKENI. Trimming left V 1 base short and J 6 bases short, with 13 bases between. The CDR3 contains 15 residues. Here the CDR3 reads CASSPLQGSSQPQHF. As DNA, the CDR3 is TGTGCCAGCTCACCACTACAGGGATCGAGTCAGCCCCAGCATTTT.

The V call is TRBV2, the J call TRBJ2-3; D perhaps matches TRBD2 (7 bases). V shed 3 bases and J shed 9 bases, with 16 bases lying between them. Germline CDR1 is SNHLY and CDR2 is FYNNEI. CDR3 length: 14 amino acids. In DNA form, the CDR3 reads TGTGCCAGCAGTGAGGGAGGGACACCTCAGACGCAGTATTTT. It is translated as CASSEGGTPQTQYF.

The chain joins TRBV5-1 to TRBJ2-7; TRBD2 is a possible D gene (6 bases). The CDR3 sequence is 15 residues long. V lost 0 bases and J 2 bases, leaving 12 bases between the germline ends. Germline loops: CDR1 SGHRS, CDR2 YFSETQ. This CDR3 is CASSLAGGTAYEQYV. The CDR3 nucleotides are TGCGCCAGCAGCTTGGCCGGCGGGACGGCCTACGAGCAGTACGTC.

This chain links TRBV7-2 with TRBJ2-3; the match to TRBD2 covers 14 bases. The CDR3 loop spans 16 amino acids. From germline, CDR1 is SGHTA and CDR2 FQGNSA. V trimming: 3 bases; J trimming: 3 bases; junction bases outside the gene matches: 2. For the CDR3, the DNA is TGTGCCAGCAGCTTGACTAGCGGGGGGGCGACAGATACGCAGTATTTT. Translated: CASSLTSGGATDTQYF.

The V gene is TRBV2, the J gene TRBJ1-1, with TRBD1 matching over 8 bases. The length of the CDR3 is 13 residues. J gave up 5 bases and V 5 bases, and 4 bases lay outside the gene matches. Germline V gene sequence: CDR1 SNHLY, CDR2 FYNNEI. The CDR3, as DNA: TGTGCCAGCAGTTTAACAGGGGGGACTGAAGCTTTCTTT. It encodes CASSLTGGTEAFF.

The DNA of the CDR3 is TGCAGCGTCGGACAGGGGGAGGCAGATACGCAGTATTTT. Translating it yields CSVGQGEADTQYF. The chain recombines TRBV29-1 with TRBJ2-3; TRBD1 agrees at 10 bases. The germline V gene has CDR1 SQVTM and CDR2 ANQGSEA. The CDR3 spans 13 residues. The J segment lost 4 bases and the V segment lost 6 bases, leaving 4 bases of the junction unmatched.

V gene TRBV7-2 combines with J gene TRBJ1-6, with 7 bases that match TRBD1. The CDR3 covers 15 residues. V lost 5 bases to trimming and J lost 6 bases; unmatched junction nucleotides: 7. The germline V gene encodes CDR1 SGHTA and CDR2 FQGNSA. This CDR3 reads CASSLVRDSNSPLHF. The CDR3 DNA sequence: TGTGCCAGCAGCCTCGTTCGGGACAGTAATTCACCCCTCCACTTT. Drawing the rest from reference TRBV7-2 and TRBJ1-6, the complete variable domain is GAGVSQSPSNKVTEKGKDVELRCDPISGHTALYWYRQSLGQGLEFLIYFQGNSAPDKSGLPSDRFSAERTGGSVSTLTIQRTQQEDSAVYLCASSLVRDSNSPLHFGNGTRLTVT.

V usage is TRBV18 and J usage is TRBJ1-1; unclear D gene. V lost 8 bases, J lost 0 bases, and 7 bases lay in between. CDR1 and CDR2 (germline): KGHSH, LQKENI. The CDR3 contains 12 residues. CDR3 DNA sequence: TGTGCCAGCCACAGACTGAACACTGAAGCTTTCTTT. Amino acids: CASHRLNTEAFF.

With regard to this clone: Other DNA variants within this sample encode the same CDR3. The chain links TRBV4-1 to TRBJ1-5, with 7 bases fitting TRBD1. The length of the CDR3 is 15 residues. J was trimmed by 2 bases and V by 1 base; bases with no gene match: 2. CDR1 MGHRA and CDR2 YSYEKL come from the germline V gene. In DNA form, the CDR3 reads TGCGCCAGCAGCCAAGGACAGGGCGGCAATCAGCCCCAGCATTTT. It specifies CASSQGQGGNQPQHF.

The V and J genes are TRBV5-6 and TRBJ1-4; D gene unclear. V shed 4 bases and J shed 16 bases, with 20 bases lying between them. Germline CDR1 SGHDT, CDR2 YYEEEE. This CDR3 has 13 residues. CDR3 bases: TGTGCCAGCAGCCTTTCAGGCGGGTCCTTAGCGTTTTTT. This encodes CASSLSGGSLAFF. Variable domain in full (rest from reference TRBV5-6 and TRBJ1-4): DAGVTQSPTHLIKTRGQQVTLRCSPKSGHDTVSWYQQALGQGPQFIFQYYEEEERQRGNFPDRFSGHQFPNYSSELNVNALLLGDSALYLCASSLSGGSLAFFGSGTQLSVL.

About this clone: The junction and the germline gene differ at one end; a read error may be behind it. The chain carries TRBV6-6 and TRBJ2-2; TRBD1 matches 9 bases. Per germline, CDR1 MNHNY and CDR2 SVGAGI (reference sequence). CDR3 length: 16 residues. The CDR3 DNA is TGTGCCAGCAGTTTCCGCGGACAGGGGAACGCCGGGGAGCTGTTTTTT. Translating it yields CASSFRGQGNAGELFF.

V is TRBV2 and J is TRBJ1-1; no firm D call. Trimming took 6 bases from V and 4 from J, leaving 15 bases between them. Germline CDR1 SNHLY, CDR2 FYNNEI. The length of the CDR3 is 14 residues. The CDR3 here is CASSYRPEGTEAFF. CDR3 bases: TGTGCCAGCAGCTACAGACCTGAAGGCACTGAAGCTTTCTTT. Combining the CDR3 with reference TRBV2 and TRBJ1-1 gives the whole variable domain EPEVTQTPSHQVTQMGQEVILRCVPISNHLYFYWYRQILGQKVEFLVSFYNNEISEKSEIFDDQFSVERPDGSNFTLKIRSTKLEDSAMYFCASSYRPEGTEAFFGQGTRLTVV.

The rearrangement joins TRBV29-1 to TRBJ1-2; 9 nucleotides line up with TRBD1. This CDR3 has 14 amino acids. Germline V CDR1 and CDR2: SQVTM, ANQGSEA. J lost 2 bases, V lost 7 bases, and 8 bases had no gene match. CDR3 sequence: CSDLAGTGNYGYTF. CDR3 coding DNA: TGCAGCGATTTAGCCGGGACAGGGAACTATGGCTACACCTTC.

The CDR3 sequence is CASSVDGGGETQYF. CDR3 in DNA: TGTGCCAGCAGCGTAGATGGGGGAGGGGAGACCCAGTACTTC. This chain joins TRBV9 and TRBJ2-5, with 7 bases fitting TRBD2. The CDR3 length is 14 residues. CDR1 is SGDLS, CDR2 YYNGEE, per germline. Germline trimming cut 0 bases from V and 5 bases from J; bases unmatched to any gene: 4.